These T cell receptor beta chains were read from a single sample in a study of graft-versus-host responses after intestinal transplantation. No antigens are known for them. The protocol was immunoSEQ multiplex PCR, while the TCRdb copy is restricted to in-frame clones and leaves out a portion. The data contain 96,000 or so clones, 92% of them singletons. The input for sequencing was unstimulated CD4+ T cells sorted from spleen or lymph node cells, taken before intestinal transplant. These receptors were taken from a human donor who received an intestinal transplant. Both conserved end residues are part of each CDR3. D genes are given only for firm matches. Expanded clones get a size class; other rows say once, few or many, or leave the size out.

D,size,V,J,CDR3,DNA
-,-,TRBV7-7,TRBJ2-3,CASSLGSVLTDTQYF,TGTGCCAGCAGCTTAGGGTCGGTACTCACAGATACGCAGTATTTT
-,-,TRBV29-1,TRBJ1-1,CSVYDRRRTEAFF,TGCAGCGTATACGACAGGAGAAGGACTGAAGCTTTCTTT
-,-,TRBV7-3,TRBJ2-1,CASSFIGNEQFF,TGTGCCAGCAGCTTCATCGGGAATGAGCAGTTCTTC
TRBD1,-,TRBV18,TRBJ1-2,CASSPGHRGYGYTF,TGTGCCAGCTCACCTGGGCACAGGGGCTATGGCTACACCTTC
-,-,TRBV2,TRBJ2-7,CASREDIYEQYF,TGTGCCAGCAGGGAAGACATTTACGAGCAGTACTTC
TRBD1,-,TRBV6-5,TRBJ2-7,CASSNDRGLDEQYF,TGTGCCAGCAGTAATGACAGGGGGCTCGACGAGCAGTACTTC
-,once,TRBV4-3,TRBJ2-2,CASSQGRGTGELFF,TGCGCCAGCAGCCAAGGACGAGGCACCGGGGAGCTGTTTTTT
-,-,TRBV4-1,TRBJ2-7,CASSQVVYSYEQYF,TGCGCCAGCAGCCAAGTAGTCTACTCCTACGAGCAGTACTTC
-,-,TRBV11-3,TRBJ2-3,CASCDRTDTQYF,TGTGCCAGCTGCGACAGAACAGATACGCAGTATTTT
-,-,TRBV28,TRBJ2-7,CASSETSAGPHEQYF,TGTGCCAGCAGCGAAACGAGCGCCGGTCCGCACGAGCAGTACTTC
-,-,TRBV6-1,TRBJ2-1,CASRRTGMPYNEQFF,TGTGCCAGCCGGAGGACGGGGATGCCCTACAATGAGCAGTTCTTC
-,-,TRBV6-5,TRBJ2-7,CASRRDIYEQYF,TGTGCCAGCAGACGGGACATCTACGAGCAGTACTTC
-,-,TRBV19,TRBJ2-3,CASSPGGRTDTQYF,TGTGCCAGTAGCCCCGGAGGGCGCACAGATACGCAGTATTTT
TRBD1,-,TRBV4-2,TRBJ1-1,CASSQPGTGGTEAFF,TGTGCCAGCAGCCAACCGGGGACAGGGGGCACTGAAGCTTTCTTT
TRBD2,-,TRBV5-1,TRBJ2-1,CASSEGLAVNNEQFF,TGCGCCAGCAGCGAGGGACTAGCGGTCAACAATGAGCAGTTCTTC
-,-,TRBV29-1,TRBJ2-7,CSVVQGGDEQYF,TGCAGCGTTGTTCAAGGGGGTGACGAGCAGTACTTC
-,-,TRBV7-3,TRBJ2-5,CASSLSGVLQETQYF,TGTGCCAGCAGCTTAAGTGGAGTCCTCCAAGAGACCCAGTACTTC
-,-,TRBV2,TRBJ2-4,CAIRPTSFENIQYF,TGTGCCATTCGCCCGACTAGTTTCGAAAACATTCAGTACTTC
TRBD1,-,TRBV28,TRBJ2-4,CASSQDRVKNIQYF,TGTGCCAGCAGTCAAGACAGGGTGAAAAACATTCAGTACTTC
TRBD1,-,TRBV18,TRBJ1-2,CASSPAQGRKEGYTF,TGTGCCAGCTCACCGGCACAGGGGAGGAAGGAGGGCTACACCTTC
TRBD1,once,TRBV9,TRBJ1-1,CASSVDLRGAEAFF,TGTGCCAGCAGCGTAGACCTCAGGGGGGCTGAAGCTTTCTTT
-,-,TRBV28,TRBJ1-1,CASSPGHLNTEAFF,TGTGCCAGCAGTCCCGGACACTTGAACACTGAAGCTTTCTTT
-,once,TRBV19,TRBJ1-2,CASHALTGKANYGYTF,TGTGCCAGTCACGCACTAACAGGGAAGGCTAACTATGGCTACACCTTC
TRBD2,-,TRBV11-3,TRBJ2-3,CASSFTSGVYTDTQYF,TGTGCCAGCAGCTTTACTAGCGGGGTCTACACAGATACGCAGTATTTT
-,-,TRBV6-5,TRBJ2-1,CASRAGQSYNEQFF,TGTGCCAGCAGAGCCGGACAGTCCTACAATGAGCAGTTCTTC
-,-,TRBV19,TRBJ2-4,CASSARAGVPNWIQYF,TGTGCCAGTAGTGCCAGGGCTGGGGTCCCCAACTGGATTCAGTACTTC
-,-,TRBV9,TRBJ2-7,CASSVGSPAYEQYF,TGTGCCAGCAGCGTAGGTAGCCCAGCCTACGAGCAGTACTTC
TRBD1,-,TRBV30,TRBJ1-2,CAWRTTGAKGYTF,TGTGCCTGGAGGACGACAGGGGCTAAAGGCTACACCTTC
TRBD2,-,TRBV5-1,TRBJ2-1,CASSVTSGSSYNEQFF,TGCGCCAGCAGCGTCACTAGCGGGAGCTCCTACAATGAGCAGTTCTTC
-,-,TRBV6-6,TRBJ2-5,CASVYHSTGLETQYF,TGTGCCAGCGTGTACCACTCTACAGGGTTGGAGACCCAGTACTTC
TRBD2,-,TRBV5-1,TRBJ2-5,CASSKTSGWQETQYF,TGCGCCAGCAGCAAAACTAGCGGGTGGCAAGAGACCCAGTACTTC
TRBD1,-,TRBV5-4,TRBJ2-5,CASTSYPGGRETQYF,TGTGCCAGCACTTCCTACCCAGGGGGCAGGGAGACCCAGTACTTC
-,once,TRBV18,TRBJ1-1,CASSPTTGEAEAFF,TGTGCCAGCTCACCAACCACGGGGGAGGCTGAAGCTTTCTTT
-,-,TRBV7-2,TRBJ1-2,CASSLSGVGYGYTF,TGTGCCAGCAGCTTGTCAGGTGTCGGCTATGGCTACACCTTC
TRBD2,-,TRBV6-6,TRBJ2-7,CASSYSAGGSYEQYF,TGTGCCAGCAGTTACTCTGCGGGGGGCTCCTACGAGCAGTACTTC
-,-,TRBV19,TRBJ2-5,CASSKADGQETQYF,TGTGCCAGTAGTAAAGCGGACGGCCAAGAGACCCAGTACTTC
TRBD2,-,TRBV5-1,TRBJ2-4,CASRPGLAGENIQYF,TGCGCCAGCAGACCGGGACTAGCGGGAGAAAACATTCAGTACTTC
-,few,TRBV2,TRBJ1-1,CASSEDETRGTEAFF,TGTGCCAGCAGTGAAGACGAAACAAGGGGCACTGAAGCTTTCTTT
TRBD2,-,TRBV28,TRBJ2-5,CASSLAGLAGGETQYF,TGTGCCAGCAGTTTAGCGGGACTAGCGGGAGGAGAGACCCAGTACTTC
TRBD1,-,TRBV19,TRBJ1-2,CASSITGGYGYTF,TGTGCCAGTAGTATAACAGGGGGCTATGGCTACACCTTC
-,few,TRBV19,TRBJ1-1,CASSIDSGVNTEAFF,TGTGCCAGTAGTATAGACTCGGGGGTGAACACTGAAGCTTTCTTT
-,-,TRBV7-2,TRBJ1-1,CASSLRAWGGINTEAFF,TGTGCCAGCAGCCTAAGGGCCTGGGGAGGGATCAACACTGAAGCTTTCTTT
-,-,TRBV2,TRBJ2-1,CASSERGSSLDEQFF,TGTGCCAGCAGTGAAAGAGGTAGTTCGTTGGATGAGCAGTTCTTC
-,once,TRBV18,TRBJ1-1,CASSPSRGDTEAFF,TGTGCCAGCTCACCATCCCGGGGGGACACTGAAGCTTTCTTT
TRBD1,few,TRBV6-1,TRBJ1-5,CASSEAVRGRWITQPQHF,TGTGCCAGCAGTGAAGCGGTGAGGGGGCGATGGATTACTCAGCCCCAGCATTTT
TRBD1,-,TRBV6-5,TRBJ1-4,CASSRQGPNEKLFF,TGTGCCAGCAGTAGACAGGGACCCAATGAAAAACTGTTTTTT
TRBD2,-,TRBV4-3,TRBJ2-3,CASTATLGGISTDTQYF,TGCGCCAGCACTGCCACACTCGGGGGGATTAGCACAGATACGCAGTATTTT
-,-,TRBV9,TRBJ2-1,CASSVGDSGGHNEQFF,TGTGCCAGCAGCGTAGGGGACTCCGGAGGGCACAATGAGCAGTTCTTC
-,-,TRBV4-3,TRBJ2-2,CASSQSGLTGELFF,TGCGCCAGCAGCCAGTCGGGATTAACCGGGGAGCTGTTTTTT
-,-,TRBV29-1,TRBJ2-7,CSVAGDTYEQYF,TGCAGCGTTGCCGGGGACACCTACGAGCAGTACTTC